These T cell receptor beta chains were read from a single sample in a study of immune evolution from preneoplasia to lung adenocarcinoma. Repertoires were generated with immunoSEQ multiplex PCR, while TCRdb's copy carries only in-frame clones and drops some. The repertoire holds about 4,100 clones, with around nine tenths as singletons. The sequencing sample was made of FFPE minimally invasive lung adenocarcinoma tissue. The receptors stem from a donor of 70 years or more with lung adenocarcinoma. CDR3s include the opening cysteine and the closing phenylalanine or tryptophan. D genes are given only for firm matches. Clone size is shown for a subset of rows, as once, few, many or a class of expanded clone.

abundance | d_gene | j_gene | v_gene | CDR3aa | CDR3nt
. | TRBD1 | TRBJ2-3 | TRBV4-1 | CASSPATGTDTDTQYF | TGCGCCAGCAGCCCCGCCACCGGGACAGACACAGATACGCAGTATTTT
. | TRBD2 | TRBJ2-5 | TRBV5-6 | CASSTTSTETQYF | TGTGCCAGCAGCACGACTAGCACGGAGACCCAGTACTTC
. | TRBD1 | TRBJ1-2 | TRBV5-1 | CASSPGQRIYGYTF | TGCGCCAGCAGCCCGGGACAGAGGATTTATGGCTACACCTTC
. | TRBD2 | TRBJ2-1 | TRBV7-2 | CASSPGASGSSYNEQFF | TGTGCCAGCAGCCCAGGGGCTAGCGGGAGCTCCTACAATGAGCAGTTCTTC
. | TRBD1 | TRBJ2-3 | TRBV29-1 | CSGQTGGDTQYF | TGCAGCGGACAAACAGGGGGGGATACGCAGTATTTT
. | TRBD1 | TRBJ2-2 | TRBV18 | CASSPTGGSGELFF | TGTGCCAGCTCACCGACAGGGGGTTCCGGGGAGCTGTTTTTT
. | TRBD1 | TRBJ2-6 | TRBV28 | CASRAGTGDSGANVLTF | TGTGCCAGCAGGGCCGGGACAGGCGACTCTGGGGCCAACGTCCTGACTTTC
. | . | TRBJ2-5 | TRBV18 | CASSRQETQYF | TGTGCCAGCTCACGTCAAGAGACCCAGTACTTC
. | . | TRBJ1-4 | TRBV6-5 | CASSQTQGPNEKLFF | TGTGCCAGCAGCCAAACTCAGGGACCTAATGAAAAACTGTTTTTT
. | . | TRBJ2-3 | TRBV6-6 | CASSRETRRDTQYF | TGTGCCAGCAGTAGGGAGACTCGCCGAGATACGCAGTATTTT
. | . | TRBJ2-4 | TRBV29-1 | CSVRLAASRFKNIQYF | TGCAGCGTCCGCTTGGCGGCTTCAAGGTTCAAAAACATTCAGTACTTC
large | . | TRBJ2-7 | TRBV9 | CASSPGPGKEGYEQYF | TGTGCCAGCAGCCCCGGACCTGGGAAAGAGGGCTACGAGCAGTACTTC
. | TRBD1 | TRBJ1-5 | TRBV7-8 | CASSLGPFRQGPDQPQHF | TGTGCCAGCAGCTTAGGTCCCTTCAGACAGGGCCCGGACCAGCCCCAGCATTTT
. | . | TRBJ1-4 | TRBV4-1 | CASSQDQGDEKLFF | TGCGCCAGCAGCCAAGACCAGGGAGATGAAAAACTGTTTTTT
. | . | TRBJ1-1 | TRBV29-1 | CSVEETEDTEAFF | TGCAGCGTTGAGGAGACCGAGGACACTGAAGCTTTCTTT
. | . | TRBJ2-2 | TRBV19 | CASSFTGAGELFF | TGTGCCAGTAGTTTCACCGGCGCCGGGGAGCTGTTTTTT
. | . | TRBJ2-1 | TRBV7-9 | CASSPRLGREHDYNEQFF | TGTGCCAGCAGCCCCCGGTTGGGGCGCGAACACGACTACAATGAGCAGTTCTTC
. | . | TRBJ2-2 | TRBV13 | CASSSRLGYNTGELFF | TGTGCCAGCAGCTCCAGACTTGGGTATAACACCGGGGAGCTGTTTTTT
. | . | TRBJ2-2 | TRBV7-9 | CASSLSRLNTGELFF | TGTGCCAGCAGCTTATCCCGGTTGAACACCGGGGAGCTGTTTTTT
. | TRBD2 | TRBJ2-1 | TRBV29-1 | CSVPTSGSRGNEQFF | TGCAGCGTCCCAACTAGCGGGAGCCGTGGCAATGAGCAGTTCTTC
. | TRBD2 | TRBJ2-3 | TRBV28 | CASSFSSGRDTQYF | TGTGCCAGCAGTTTTTCTAGCGGGAGAGATACGCAGTATTTT
. | . | TRBJ1-4 | TRBV18 | CASSSGRNEKLFF | TGTGCCAGCTCCTCGGGACGTAATGAAAAACTGTTTTTT
. | . | TRBJ2-5 | TRBV6-1 | CASSELGVTAEETQYF | TGTGCCAGCAGTGAATTGGGGGTAACGGCAGAAGAGACCCAGTACTTC
. | . | TRBJ2-3 | TRBV19 | CASSIDDLGNTDTQYF | TGTGCCAGTAGTATAGATGACCTAGGGAACACAGATACGCAGTATTTT
. | . | TRBJ2-7 | TRBV6-5 | CASSYSIGAIPYEQYF | TGTGCCAGCAGTTACTCGATAGGGGCGATACCCTACGAGCAGTACTTC
few | . | TRBJ2-3 | TRBV7-2 | CASSLLSSTDTQYF | TGTGCCAGCAGCTTACTTTCTAGCACAGATACGCAGTATTTT
. | . | TRBJ2-3 | TRBV19 | CASRTGSSTDTQYF | TGTGCCAGTAGAACCGGCTCTAGCACAGATACGCAGTATTTT
. | TRBD1 | TRBJ2-7 | TRBV29-1 | CSVEEVWTGRREQYF | TGCAGCGTTGAAGAGGTTTGGACAGGGCGTCGTGAGCAGTACTTC
. | . | TRBJ2-5 | TRBV19 | CASSNPTGHMGETQYF | TGTGCCAGTAGTAACCCCACCGGCCACATGGGAGAGACCCAGTACTTC
once | . | TRBJ2-7 | TRBV9 | CASSETAPSYEQYF | TGTGCCAGCAGCGAAACCGCCCCCTCCTACGAGCAGTACTTC
. | . | TRBJ2-7 | TRBV6-1 | CASSELGSSYEQYF | TGTGCCAGCAGTGAATTGGGTAGCTCCTACGAGCAGTACTTC
. | TRBD1 | TRBJ1-5 | TRBV11-2 | CASSQGQGVEPQHF | TGTGCCAGCAGCCAGGGACAGGGCGTAGAGCCCCAGCATTTT
. | . | TRBJ2-1 | TRBV9 | CASSVDGVPNNEQFF | TGTGCCAGCAGCGTAGATGGGGTCCCCAACAATGAGCAGTTCTTC
. | . | TRBJ1-1 | TRBV10-1 | CASSESEINTEAFF | TGCGCCAGCAGTGAGTCCGAAATAAACACTGAAGCTTTCTTT
few | TRBD1 | TRBJ1-3 | TRBV7-9 | CASIPDRGNTIYF | TGTGCCAGCATCCCGGACAGGGGAAACACCATATATTTT
. | . | TRBJ2-5 | TRBV11-2 | CASSVGAGETQYF | TGTGCCAGCAGCGTGGGGGCCGGGGAGACCCAGTACTTC
once | . | TRBJ1-1 | TRBV5-6 | CASSPTGHFTEAFF | TGTGCCAGCAGCCCGACGGGACATTTCACTGAAGCTTTCTTT
. | TRBD1 | TRBJ2-2 | TRBV5-6 | CASSFKRTGGAIGELFF | TGTGCCAGCAGCTTTAAGAGGACAGGGGGCGCGATCGGGGAGCTGTTTTTT
few | TRBD1 | TRBJ1-5 | TRBV28 | CASSLGGQFNQPQHF | TGTGCCAGCAGCCTGGGGGGACAGTTTAACCAGCCCCAGCATTTT
. | . | TRBJ1-4 | TRBV15 | CATSSGLALNEKLFF | TGTGCCACCAGCAGCGGCCTGGCGCTTAACGAAAAACTGTTTTTT
. | . | TRBJ1-5 | TRBV4-3 | CASSQEATGNQPQHF | TGCGCCAGCAGCCAAGAGGCTACGGGCAATCAGCCCCAGCATTTT
once | . | TRBJ2-2 | TRBV18 | CASSPPRGQGNTGELFF | TGTGCCAGCTCACCACCCCGGGGGCAGGGGAACACCGGGGAGCTGTTTTTT
. | TRBD1 | TRBJ1-1 | TRBV7-8 | CASSTTGGRGAEAFF | TGTGCCAGCAGCACTACAGGGGGCCGGGGAGCTGAAGCTTTCTTT
. | TRBD1 | TRBJ2-7 | TRBV10-2 | CASRVGTGWSYEQYF | TGCGCCAGCAGAGTAGGGACAGGGTGGTCCTACGAGCAGTACTTC
. | . | TRBJ2-7 | TRBV6-1 | CASSETEYEQYF | TGTGCCAGCAGTGAAACGGAATACGAGCAGTACTTC
. | TRBD2 | TRBJ2-1 | TRBV7-7 | CASAGTSGSWDPYNEQFF | TGTGCTAGCGCCGGGACTAGCGGGAGTTGGGACCCCTACAATGAGCAGTTCTTC
. | . | TRBJ2-2 | TRBV28 | CASSLFVTTELFF | TGTGCCAGCAGTTTATTTGTGACAACGGAGCTGTTTTTT
. | TRBD2 | TRBJ2-3 | TRBV28 | CASSLPGLADTQYF | TGTGCCAGCAGTCTACCGGGACTAGCGGATACGCAGTATTTT
. | . | TRBJ1-4 | TRBV14 | CASSGGRHPNEKLFF | TGTGCCAGCAGCGGAGGGCGGCATCCTAATGAAAAACTGTTTTTT
. | . | TRBJ2-7 | TRBV5-1 | CASSRDRYEQYF | TGCGCCAGCAGTCGGGATCGCTACGAGCAGTACTTC
few | . | TRBJ1-2 | TRBV4-3 | CASSQERGRDYGYTF | TGCGCCAGCAGCCAAGAGCGCGGACGGGACTATGGCTACACCTTC
. | TRBD1 | TRBJ2-7 | TRBV14 | CASSLQGAKYEQYF | TGTGCCAGCAGCTTACAGGGGGCGAAGTACGAGCAGTACTTC
. | . | TRBJ2-3 | TRBV2 | CASSEGDGLTDTQYF | TGTGCCAGCAGTGAAGGTGACGGCCTCACAGATACGCAGTATTTT
. | . | TRBJ2-1 | TRBV7-6 | CASSLGLGVYNEQFF | TGTGCCAGCAGCTTGGGACTCGGAGTGTACAATGAGCAGTTCTTC
. | . | TRBJ1-5 | TRBV6-1 | CASRGLGGNQPQHF | TGTGCCAGCCGGGGACTAGGTGGCAATCAGCCCCAGCATTTT